The T cell receptor beta chain under discussion was sequenced for a study of T-cell memory formation after mild COVID-19. Study information: Clusters of TCRs were largely donor specific.

On this clonotype: The target antigen is unknown.

Points from the study as a whole: The CD4+ clones that contracted clustered mainly within CM and EM, and the CD8+ clones concentrated in EMRA. Balance between CD4 and CD8 was seen in clones contracting day 15 to 85, and a CD4+ lean was seen in later expanders.

Germline V lookup: CDR1 LGHDT, CDR2 YNNKEL (reference sequence). Trimming took 0 bases from V and 4 from J; bases not matched to a gene: 7. The CDR3 has 17 residues. UMIs and sample barcodes were carried by the TCR alpha and TCR beta cDNA libraries that 5'RACE produced using constant-segment primers. MiXCR, applied by TCRdb to the 5' RACE reads, yields one record per CDR3 protein. The sample contains 120,000 to 150,000 distinct CDR3 sequences, 11% to 15% of which appear only once. This receptor was taken from an adult woman who had mild COVID-19 (a few samples of this study predate the infection). Cell type and time point are not known. The chain uses TRBV3-1 and TRBJ2-3; 10 positions match TRBD2. Sequencing used PBMCs or a T cell subset sorted from them (not recorded which). The CDR3 sequence: CASSQDPSGGLADTQYF. The CDR3 DNA sequence: TGTGCCAGCAGCCAAGATCCTAGCGGGGGTCTCGCAGATACGCAGTATTTT.